The entry below gives a single TCR beta chain sequence along with its context. Its antigen is not yet known. The input lacks base qualities; no much larger clone sits a single base away. The sample comes from a study of a mutant IDH1 vaccine in newly diagnosed glioma (TCRdb year 2021). For the wider study: Vaccination was initiated 4-6 weeks after radiotherapy alone, or concurrently with temozolomide cycles in the chemotherapy-containing groups. Of the roughly 33 treated patients, roughly 62% were male and around 40% were female, and the mean age was around 40 years. Before enrollment, most patients had been given radiochemotherapy with temozolomide as standard therapy, while the rest had received either radiotherapy alone or temozolomide alone. The week-35 safety follow-up was designated visit V12, and the week-47 end of study was designated visit V13. Peripheral blood was drawn at six visits: V03 (baseline), V05, V07, V10, V12 and V13. For exploratory analyses, under 30 treated patients had longitudinal TCRB deep sequencing done wherever samples were available.

The time point tag for this specimen amounts to: week 47, end of study. A 20-mer mutant IDH1 peptide at 300 micrograms in Montanide made up each vaccine dose, which was injected subcutaneously together with topical imiquimod. Patients received eight vaccinations in weeks 1, 3, 5, 7, 11, 15, 19 and 23, corresponding to visits V03 through V10. All donors had newly diagnosed IDH1-mutant astrocytomas of WHO grade 3 or 4 that showed loss of nuclear ATRX. The samples were drawn from NOA16, a multicentre, single-arm, open-label phase I trial in Germany that tested a mutant IDH1 peptide vaccine in humans for the first time. Genomic DNA for TCRB sequencing was extracted from EDTA blood using the DNeasy Blood and Tissue Kit. The library was obtained by the immunoSEQ multiplex PCR assay. Rearranged TCR beta chain sequences were amplified with the hsTCRB Kit following the manufacturer's protocol. TCRB libraries were sequenced on an Illumina MiSeq. The authors processed their data as follows. The kit vendor's proprietary platform handled demultiplexing, trimming and gene mapping. TCRdb took this table from immuneACCESS and kept in-frame rearrangements with V and J called. Such tables lack part of the clones; where checked against another copy, unresolved V genes explain under half of the gap, and the rest is unexplained. That table gives V, J and clone size, and the DNA gave D and trimming. The sample yields approximately 34,000 clones; roughly 90% were counted once. Clones ranked in the top ten supply 2.2% of the sample.

The paper as a whole reports these results and caveats: The authors noted that analyses of patient blood samples could not be reproduced because of sample limitations. No apparent relationship was observed between pseudoprogression and alterations in the top peripheral T cell clonotypes detected by TCRB sequencing. PBMC samples for TCRB deep sequencing were selected based on availability. Across multiple MHC alleles, vaccine-induced immune responses were seen in about 93% of patients.

V drops 3 bases and J drops 0 bases, leaving 20 bases in between. The CDR3 runs 18 amino acids, cysteine and phenylalanine included. The only DNA kept is the CDR3, 54 bases in frame from the first base. CDR1 and CDR2, per the germline V gene (reference sequence), are SEHNR and FQNEAQ. The clonotype comes from a man aged 40-49 years with glioma. The specimen was PBMCs, collected from a glioma patient whose treatment included an IDH1 peptide vaccine. This receptor chain uses TRBV7-9 and TRBJ1-2, with the identity of the D gene unclear. In nucleotides, the sequence is TGTGCCAGCAGCTTGGGTGTTAGTGGCCCCCTAGCTAACTATGGCTACACCTTC. This encodes CASSLGVSGPLANYGYTF.